Shown below are 21 T cell receptor beta chains from a single sample sequenced in a study of CXCR3-negative and CXCR3-positive naive CD8 T cells. UMI-labeled TRB cDNA libraries were prepared by 5' RACE. No DNA is given; TCRdb re-called the 5' RACE reads and lists each CDR3 protein once. Its listing shows under 50,000 distinct CDR3 sequences. The sample consisted of naive CXCR3- CD8+ T cells from blood. Described subset: CD45RO-CCR7+CD27+CD95- naive CD8+ T cells lacking CXCR3 (TNR3-). These receptors were collected from a human donor in good health. Some clones in this sample may be carry-over from other donors' samples.

The chain uses TRBV28 and TRBJ1-5. Germline V gene lookup returns CDR1 MDHEN and CDR2 SYDVKM. This CDR3 has 13 residues. The CDR3 sequence: CASSFGLTKAQHF.

V is TRBV6-2 or TRBV6-3 and J is TRBJ2-3; absent DNA, TCRdb's TRBD1 call cannot be checked. Germline V gene lookup returns CDR1 MNHEY and CDR2 SVGEGT. The CDR3 contains 15 residues. Here the CDR3 reads CASSYGRLYTDTQYF.

V gene TRBV28 combines with J gene TRBJ2-4; with no DNA, the TCRdb D assignment of TRBD1 cannot be verified. The CDR3 has 16 amino acids. Germline CDR1 MDHEN, CDR2 SYDVKM. This CDR3 reads CASIGTPILAKNIQYF.

The chain couples TRBV4-1 to TRBJ1-1; TCRdb's D call, TRBD1, is unchecked because there is no DNA. Germline CDR1 MGHRA, CDR2 YSYEKL. CDR3 length: 14 amino acids. CDR3 residues: CASSQQGKNTEAFF.

This chain uses TRBV4-3 with TRBJ2-2; the TCRdb call, TRBD1, lacks DNA for checking. The CDR3 totals 17 residues. Germline loops: CDR1 LGHNA, CDR2 YSLEER. CDR3 region: CASSQDPGQGRTGELFF.

The rearrangement joins TRBV28 to TRBJ2-3; TCRdb outputs TRBD2, but without DNA this stays unchecked. This CDR3 spans 16 amino acids. CDR1 is MDHEN, CDR2 SYDVKM, per germline. The CDR3 protein is CASRRQVAGVAHTQYF.

This chain joins TRBV29-1 and TRBJ2-1; TCRdb's D gene call, TRBD2, goes unchecked for lack of DNA. The germline gives CDR1 SQVTM, CDR2 ANQGSEA. The CDR3 has 14 amino acids. CDR3 residues: CSVATGTRVGEQFF.

This chain joins TRBV4-3 and TRBJ2-2; TCRdb calls TRBD1, which cannot be checked without DNA. The germline V gene encodes CDR1 LGHNA and CDR2 YSLEER. This CDR3 has 17 residues. This chain's CDR3 is CASSQGWGDRGAGELFF.

The rearrangement links TRBV20-1 to TRBJ1-3; checking the TCRdb D call of TRBD1 is not possible without DNA. CDR3 size: 15 residues. CDR1 and CDR2 (germline): DFQATT, SNEGSKA (reference sequence). The CDR3: CSAEMLTVSGNTIYF.

The chain has TRBV5-1 and TRBJ2-2; TCRdb lists TRBD2, though no DNA is available to test this call. Germline CDR1 SGHRS, CDR2 YFSETQ. The CDR3 extends over 16 amino acids. CDR3 sequence: CASSLSERGKTGELFF.

The J gene is TRBJ2-1, the V gene TRBV4-2; without DNA, the TCRdb call of TRBD2 cannot be checked. The length of the CDR3 is 17 residues. CDR1 LGHNA and CDR2 YNFKEQ come from the germline V gene. CDR3 sequence reads: CASSQEGGAGAYNEQFF.

Judged by frequency, this clonotype is medium-sized. This chain joins TRBV20-1 and TRBJ2-5; without DNA, the TCRdb call of TRBD2 cannot be checked. The CDR3 runs 14 residues. CDR1 is DFQATT, CDR2 SNEGSKA, per germline (reference sequence). The CDR3 sequence: CSARSGGAAETQYF.

V usage is TRBV11-2 and J usage is TRBJ2-1; the TCRdb call, TRBD2, lacks DNA for checking. The CDR3 loop spans 14 amino acids. The V gene's germline CDR1 is SGHAT and CDR2 FQNNGV. The CDR3 spells CASSFGFSADEQFF.

The rearrangement links TRBV7-9 to TRBJ2-1; TCRdb's assignment of TRBD2 cannot be checked, as there is no DNA. There are 20 residues in the CDR3. Germline CDR1 reads SEHNR; CDR2 reads FQNEAQ (reference sequence). The CDR3 sequence: CASSFLLAPTSSGGSDEQFF.

The chain couples TRBV12-3 or TRBV12-4 to TRBJ1-4; there is no DNA to check the TCRdb D call of TRBD1. CDR3 length: 14 amino acids. The CDR3 region is CASSINPANEKLFF.

This chain connects TRBV28 to TRBJ2-7; the TRBD2 assignment by TCRdb is unverifiable without DNA. CDR3 size: 14 residues. The germline V gene has CDR1 MDHEN and CDR2 SYDVKM. The CDR3 region is CASSLFGRRYEQYF.

The genes are TRBV5-1 and TRBJ2-1; TCRdb calls TRBD2, which cannot be checked without DNA. The CDR3 extends over 15 amino acids. The germline CDR1 and CDR2 sequences are SGHRS and YFSETQ. The CDR3 here is CASTGPQSGYNEQFF.

This rearrangement joins TRBV28 to TRBJ2-3; with no DNA, the TCRdb D assignment of TRBD2 cannot be verified. CDR1 is MDHEN, CDR2 SYDVKM, per germline. The CDR3 extends over 17 amino acids. The chain's CDR3 is CASSPEQRGAWTDTQYF.

V and J are TRBV2 and TRBJ2-7. Germline V gene sequence: CDR1 SNHLY, CDR2 FYNNEI. The CDR3 is 12 residues long. CDR3 protein: CASSAGTLGQYF.

The chain combines TRBV11-2 with TRBJ2-7; TCRdb calls TRBD2, which cannot be checked without DNA. Germline values: CDR1 SGHAT, CDR2 FQNNGV. CDR3 length: 13 residues. The CDR3 spells CASSPPWEYEQYF.

The chain links TRBV7-9 to TRBJ2-7. The CDR3 runs 13 residues. CDR1 is SEHNR, CDR2 FQNEAQ, per germline (reference sequence). CDR3 loop: CASSLAGDYEQYF.